One sample yielded the 9 T cell receptor beta chains listed below, sequenced in a study of blood T cell repertoires in COVID-19. Profiling relied on immunoSEQ multiplex PCR, and the TCRdb table lists in-frame clones only, not all of them. Of 350,000 to 400,000 clones listed, about 89% are singletons. Sequenced material: PBMCs or T cells enriched from blood (not recorded which). These receptors all stem from a middle-aged man in a cohort exposed to, infected with or recovered from COVID-19 (not recorded which).

This chain connects TRBV27 to TRBJ2-2, with D maybe TRBD1 (6 bases). V was trimmed by 5 bases and J by 4 bases, leaving 14 bases between them. Per germline, CDR1 MNHEY and CDR2 SMNVEV (reference sequence). This CDR3 has 15 residues. Here the CDR3 reads CASSLGQPRTGELFF. DNA for the CDR3: TGTGCCAGCAGTCTTGGACAGCCGCGCACCGGGGAGCTGTTTTTT.

V gene TRBV5-1 combines with J gene TRBJ2-5, with TRBD2 matching over 10 bases. From germline, CDR1 is SGHRS and CDR2 YFSETQ. Germline trimming cut 0 bases from V and 3 bases from J; bases unmatched to any gene: 2. This CDR3 contains 15 residues. The CDR3, as DNA: TGCGCCAGCAGCTTGGGGACTAGCGGAGAAGAGACCCAGTACTTC. Its translation: CASSLGTSGEETQYF.

V and J are TRBV7-8 and TRBJ2-5, with D tentatively TRBD1 (5 bases). CDR1 SGHVS and CDR2 FQNEAQ come from the germline V gene. Trimming removed 7 bases at V and 1 base at J, with 13 bases between. This CDR3 is built from 14 residues. CDR3 in DNA: TGTGCCAGCACCCTTGCCAGGGTCCAAGAGACCCAGTACTTC. This sequence encodes CASTLARVQETQYF.

V is TRBV7-2 and J is TRBJ1-4, with 9 bases matching TRBD1. The CDR3 runs 15 residues. V dropped 5 bases and J dropped 8; count of bases not matched to a gene: 9. Germline V gene sequence: CDR1 SGHTA, CDR2 FQGNSA. This CDR3 reads CASSKATGGGEKLFF. The CDR3 DNA reads as TGTGCCAGCAGCAAAGCGACAGGGGGAGGGGAAAAACTGTTTTTT.

The chain is built from TRBV28 and TRBJ1-4; TRBD1 matches 8 bases. CDR3 size: 13 residues. The germline gives CDR1 MDHEN, CDR2 SYDVKM. J gave up 7 bases and V 3 bases, and 1 base lay outside the gene matches. CDR3 protein: CASSLTGAEKLFF. DNA of the CDR3: TGTGCCAGCAGTTTGACAGGGGCTGAAAAACTGTTTTTT.

The V gene is TRBV28, the J gene TRBJ1-5, with a weak D call TRBD1 (5 bases). CDR3 length: 12 amino acids. V lost 8 bases to trimming and J lost 4 bases, with 9 bases between them. CDR1 and CDR2 from the germline V gene are MDHEN and SYDVKM. The CDR3 loop is CASSKGNQPQHF. DNA for the CDR3: TGTGCCAGCTCAAAGGGGAATCAGCCCCAGCATTTT.

CDR3 sequence (DNA): TGTGCCAGCAGCTTAGCTAGCGGGGGTCCCCTCTACGAGCAGTACTTC. It translates to CASSLASGGPLYEQYF. The chain has TRBV7-2 and TRBJ2-7, with 9 bases matching TRBD2. Germline CDR1 is SGHTA and CDR2 is FQGNSA. The CDR3 runs 16 residues. With 0 bases clipped from V and 3 bases from J, the junction kept 6 bases outside the gene matches.

J is TRBJ1-6 and V is TRBV11-2, with 9 bases that match TRBD1. The germline V gene encodes CDR1 SGHAT and CDR2 FQNNGV. With V trimmed by 0 bases and J by 7 bases, 1 base remained unmatched. This CDR3 contains 15 residues. The CDR3 bases are TGTGCCAGCAGCTTAGAGACAGGGGGAAATTCACCCCTCCACTTT. It encodes CASSLETGGNSPLHF.

This CDR3 is CASSPGQGRGNTEAFF. The CDR3 nucleotides are TGTGCCAGCTCACCCGGACAGGGAAGGGGTAACACTGAAGCTTTCTTT. The V and J genes are TRBV18 and TRBJ1-1; TRBD1 aligns across 8 bases. CDR3 size: 16 residues. V trimming: 3 bases; J trimming: 2 bases; junction bases outside the gene matches: 8. CDR1 is KGHSH and CDR2 is LQKENI in the germline V gene.